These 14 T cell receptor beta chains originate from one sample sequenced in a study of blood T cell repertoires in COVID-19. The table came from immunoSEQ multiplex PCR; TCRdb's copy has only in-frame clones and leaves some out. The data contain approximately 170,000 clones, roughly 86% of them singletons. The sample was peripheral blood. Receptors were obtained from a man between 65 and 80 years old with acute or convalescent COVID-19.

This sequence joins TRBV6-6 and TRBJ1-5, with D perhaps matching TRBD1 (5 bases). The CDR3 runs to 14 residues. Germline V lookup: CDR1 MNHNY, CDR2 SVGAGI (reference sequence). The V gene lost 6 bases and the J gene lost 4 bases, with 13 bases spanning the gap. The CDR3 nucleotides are TGTGCCAGCAGCGACACTTCAGGGAATCAGCCCCAGCATTTT. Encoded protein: CASSDTSGNQPQHF.

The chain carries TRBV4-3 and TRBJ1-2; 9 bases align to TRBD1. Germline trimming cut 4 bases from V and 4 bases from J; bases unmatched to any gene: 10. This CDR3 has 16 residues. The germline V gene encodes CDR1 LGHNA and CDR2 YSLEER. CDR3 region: CASSLWTGEGPYGYTF. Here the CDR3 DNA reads TGCGCCAGCAGCCTCTGGACAGGGGAAGGACCCTATGGCTACACCTTC.

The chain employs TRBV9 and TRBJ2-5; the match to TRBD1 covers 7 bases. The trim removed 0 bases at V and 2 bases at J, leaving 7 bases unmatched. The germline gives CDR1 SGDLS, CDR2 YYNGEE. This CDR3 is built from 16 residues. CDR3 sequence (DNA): TGTGCCAGCAGCGTAGGCCCCCAGGGGGTACAAGAGACCCAGTACTTC. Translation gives CASSVGPQGVQETQYF.

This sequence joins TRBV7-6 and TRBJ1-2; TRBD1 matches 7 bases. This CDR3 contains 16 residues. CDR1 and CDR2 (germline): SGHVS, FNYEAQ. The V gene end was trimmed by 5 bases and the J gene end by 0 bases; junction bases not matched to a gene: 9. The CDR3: CASSPETGQTNYGYTF. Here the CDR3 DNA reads TGTGCCAGCAGCCCGGAGACAGGGCAAACTAACTATGGCTACACCTTC.

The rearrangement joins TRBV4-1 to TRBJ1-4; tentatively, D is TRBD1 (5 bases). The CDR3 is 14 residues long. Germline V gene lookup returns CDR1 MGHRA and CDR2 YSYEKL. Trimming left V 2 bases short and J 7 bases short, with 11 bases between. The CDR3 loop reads CASSQRGSSEKLFF. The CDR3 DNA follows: TGCGCCAGCAGCCAAAGGGGCTCCAGTGAAAAACTGTTTTTT.

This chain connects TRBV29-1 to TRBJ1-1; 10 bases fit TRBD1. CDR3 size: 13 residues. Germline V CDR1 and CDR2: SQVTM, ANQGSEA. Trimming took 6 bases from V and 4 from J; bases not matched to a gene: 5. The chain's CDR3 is CSVTGQGFTEAFF. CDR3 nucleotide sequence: TGCAGCGTAACGGGACAGGGGTTCACTGAAGCTTTCTTT.

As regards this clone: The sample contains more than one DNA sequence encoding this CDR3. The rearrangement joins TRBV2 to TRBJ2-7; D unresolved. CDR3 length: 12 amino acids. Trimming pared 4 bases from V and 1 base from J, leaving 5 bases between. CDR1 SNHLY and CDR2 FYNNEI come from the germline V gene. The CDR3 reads CASSGQSYEQYF. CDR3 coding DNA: TGTGCCAGCAGTGGGCAGTCCTACGAGCAGTACTTC.

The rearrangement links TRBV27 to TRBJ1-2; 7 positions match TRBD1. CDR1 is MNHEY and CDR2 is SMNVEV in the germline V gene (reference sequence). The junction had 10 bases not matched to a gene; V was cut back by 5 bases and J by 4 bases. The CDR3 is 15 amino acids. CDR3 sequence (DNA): TGTGCCAGCAGTAGACAGGGTTCGTCGGTCTATGGCTACACCTTC. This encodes CASSRQGSSVYGYTF.

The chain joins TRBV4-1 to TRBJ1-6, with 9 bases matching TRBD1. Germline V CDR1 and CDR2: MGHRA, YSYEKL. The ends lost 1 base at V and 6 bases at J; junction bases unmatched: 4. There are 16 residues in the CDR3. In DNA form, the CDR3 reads TGCGCCAGCAGCCAAGCGGGACAGGGCACTAATTCACCCCTCCACTTT. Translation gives CASSQAGQGTNSPLHF.

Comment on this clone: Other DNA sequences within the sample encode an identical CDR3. For the CDR3, the DNA is TGTGCCAGCAGCTTGCGGACTAGCGGGACCACAGATACGCAGTATTTT. It yields the protein CASSLRTSGTTDTQYF. V usage is TRBV5-4 and J usage is TRBJ2-3; 12 nucleotides match TRBD2. Germline V lookup: CDR1 SGHNT, CDR2 YYREEE (reference sequence). This CDR3 contains 16 residues. After removal of 1 base from V and 2 bases from J, the junction contained 2 bases not matched to a gene.

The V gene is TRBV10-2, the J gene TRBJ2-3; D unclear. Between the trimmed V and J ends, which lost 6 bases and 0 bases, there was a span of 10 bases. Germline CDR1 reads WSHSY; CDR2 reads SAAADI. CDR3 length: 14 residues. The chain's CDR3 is CASSRAASTDTQYF. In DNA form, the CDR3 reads TGCGCCAGCAGCCGCGCGGCCAGCACAGATACGCAGTATTTT.

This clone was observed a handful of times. CDR3 sequence: CASSHPSDRGRRAFF. The CDR3 DNA reads as TGTGCCAGCAGTCATCCATCGGACAGGGGAAGAAGGGCTTTCTTT. J is TRBJ1-1 and V is TRBV6-2 or TRBV6-3, with 9 nucleotides matching TRBD1. The V gene end was trimmed by 5 bases and the J gene end by 11 bases; junction bases not matched to a gene: 15. Germline CDR1 is MNHEY and CDR2 is SVGEGT. The CDR3 spans 15 residues.

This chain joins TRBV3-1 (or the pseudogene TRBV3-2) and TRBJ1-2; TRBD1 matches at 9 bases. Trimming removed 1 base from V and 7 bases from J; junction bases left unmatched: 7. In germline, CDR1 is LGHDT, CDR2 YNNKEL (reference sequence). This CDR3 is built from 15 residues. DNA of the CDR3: TGTGCCAGCAGCCAAGGGGACAGGGTAGTCTCTGGCTACACCTTC. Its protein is CASSQGDRVVSGYTF.

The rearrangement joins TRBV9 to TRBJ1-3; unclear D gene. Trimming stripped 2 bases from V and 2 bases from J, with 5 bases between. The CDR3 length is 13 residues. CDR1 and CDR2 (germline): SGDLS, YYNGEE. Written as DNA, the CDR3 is TGTGCCAGCAGCGTCACGGCTGGAAACACCATATATTTT. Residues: CASSVTAGNTIYF.